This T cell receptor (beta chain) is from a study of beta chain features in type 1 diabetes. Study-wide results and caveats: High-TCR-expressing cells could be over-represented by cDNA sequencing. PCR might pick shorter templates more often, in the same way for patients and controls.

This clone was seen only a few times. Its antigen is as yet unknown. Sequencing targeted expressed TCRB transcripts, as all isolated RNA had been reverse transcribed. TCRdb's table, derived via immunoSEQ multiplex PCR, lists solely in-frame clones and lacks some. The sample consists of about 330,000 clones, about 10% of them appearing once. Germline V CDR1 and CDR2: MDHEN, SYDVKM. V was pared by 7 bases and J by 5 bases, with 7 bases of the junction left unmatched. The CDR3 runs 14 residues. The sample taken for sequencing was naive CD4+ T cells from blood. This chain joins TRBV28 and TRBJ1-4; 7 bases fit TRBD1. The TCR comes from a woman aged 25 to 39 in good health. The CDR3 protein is CASKRPGQNEKLFF. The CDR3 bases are TGTGCCAGCAAGAGACCGGGACAGAATGAAAAACTGTTTTTT.